This T cell receptor beta chain was found in a study of blood T cell repertoires in COVID-19. In the study overall: The United States, Italy and Spain were the sources of the acute and convalescent COVID-19 samples. In each case, the material was cDNA or gDNA derived from T cells, B-cell-depleted T cells, or PBMCs.

CDR3 length: 15 amino acids. V lost 5 bases to trimming and J lost 4 bases, with 17 bases between them. Germline CDR1 SEHNR, CDR2 FQNEAQ (reference sequence). In the original workflow: Quantification of nucleated cells was approximated via reference gene primer amplification. Clones were sequenced by immunoSEQ multiplex PCR, and TCRdb holds only the in-frame ones, with some missing. D and trimming come from the DNA, and the V and J calls and clone size come from that table. The table has some 190,000 clones, 76% seen once. The chain couples TRBV7-9 to TRBJ1-1; D is undetermined. The specimen was peripheral blood. The sequence was collected from a woman in her forties or fifties with active or convalescent COVID-19. The CDR3 region is CASSLVSPTGTEAFF. CDR3 nucleotide sequence: TGTGCCAGCAGCCTGGTTAGCCCCACGGGCACTGAAGCTTTCTTT.